This T cell receptor beta chain was captured by sequencing in a study of response to subunit inactivated influenza vaccine. Study results and caveats: Authors suggested that a seasonal influenza vaccination recruits few new T cells each time.

This CDR3 has 14 amino acids. CDR1 and CDR2 from the germline V gene are MRHNA and SNTAGT. V lost 3 bases and J 5 bases, leaving 11 bases between the germline ends. This clonotype was detected a few times. As yet, its antigen is unknown. TCRdb called the RT-PCR reads again in MiXCR, with one record for every CDR3 protein. The table has over 650,000 distinct CDR3 sequences, under 20% seen once. The chain uses TRBV6-4 and TRBJ2-1, with D unresolved. This TCR came from a man aged 45-60 years who received an inactivated influenza vaccine. This sample comprised PBMCs from blood, obtained around 5 days after vaccination. CDR3 sequence: CASSERTFNNEQFF. The CDR3 nucleotides are TGTGCCAGCAGTGAGCGGACCTTCAACAATGAGCAGTTCTTC.